There are many counts of the clone carrying this T cell receptor (beta chain). The data belong to a study of patients with pleural tuberculosis. With 6 bases removed from V and 3 bases from J, the gap between germline ends came to 11 bases. Germline lookup yields CDR1 SGHAT and CDR2 FQDESV (reference sequence). This CDR3 is 13 amino acids long. TCRdb ran MiXCR on the reads and lists one entry per CDR3 protein. The sample contains under 65,000 distinct CDR3 sequences, around 6.7% of which appear only once. The gene calls are TRBV11-1 and TRBJ2-5; D may be TRBD2 (5 bases). This receptor was identified in a human donor with pleural tuberculosis. In DNA form, the CDR3 reads TGTGCCAGCAGTTCAGGACTCGAAGAGACCCAGTACTTC. Its protein product is CASSSGLEETQYF.